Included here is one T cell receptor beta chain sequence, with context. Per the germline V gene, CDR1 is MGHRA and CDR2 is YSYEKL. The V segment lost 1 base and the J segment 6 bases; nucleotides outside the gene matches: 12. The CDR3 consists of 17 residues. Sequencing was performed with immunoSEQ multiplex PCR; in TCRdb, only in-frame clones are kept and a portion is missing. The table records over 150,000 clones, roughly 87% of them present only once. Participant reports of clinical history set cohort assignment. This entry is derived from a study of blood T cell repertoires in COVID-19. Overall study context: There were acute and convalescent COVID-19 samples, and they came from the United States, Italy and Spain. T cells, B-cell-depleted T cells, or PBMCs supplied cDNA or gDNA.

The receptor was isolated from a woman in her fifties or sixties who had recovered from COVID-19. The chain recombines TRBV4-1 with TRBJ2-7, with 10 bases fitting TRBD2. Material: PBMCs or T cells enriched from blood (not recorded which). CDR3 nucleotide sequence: TGCGCCAGCAGCCAAGGCATGTTTGAGCGGGAGGGCTTCGAGCAGTACTTC. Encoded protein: CASSQGMFEREGFEQYF.